This T cell receptor (beta chain) was observed in a study of OX40 agonist ivuxolimab in advanced cancers. TCRdb keeps only in-frame clones here, not all; method: immunoSEQ multiplex PCR. The table lists some 25,000 clones, around 83% of them singletons. The CDR3 runs 14 residues. V was shortened by 3 bases and J by 10 bases, with 16 bases between the two germline ends. The germline CDR1 and CDR2 sequences are MNHNS and SASEGT. This specimen consisted of CD4+ or CD8+ T cells sorted from blood, obtained in a trial of the OX40 agonist ivuxolimab. The chain carries TRBV6-1 and TRBJ1-5; unclear D gene. This TCR was recovered from an adult with an advanced solid tumor such as melanoma, head and neck, liver or kidney cancer. Here the CDR3 DNA reads TGTGCCAGCAGTGACTCCCTCGAGATCAGCCCCCAGCATTTT. It yields the protein CASSDSLEISPQHF.